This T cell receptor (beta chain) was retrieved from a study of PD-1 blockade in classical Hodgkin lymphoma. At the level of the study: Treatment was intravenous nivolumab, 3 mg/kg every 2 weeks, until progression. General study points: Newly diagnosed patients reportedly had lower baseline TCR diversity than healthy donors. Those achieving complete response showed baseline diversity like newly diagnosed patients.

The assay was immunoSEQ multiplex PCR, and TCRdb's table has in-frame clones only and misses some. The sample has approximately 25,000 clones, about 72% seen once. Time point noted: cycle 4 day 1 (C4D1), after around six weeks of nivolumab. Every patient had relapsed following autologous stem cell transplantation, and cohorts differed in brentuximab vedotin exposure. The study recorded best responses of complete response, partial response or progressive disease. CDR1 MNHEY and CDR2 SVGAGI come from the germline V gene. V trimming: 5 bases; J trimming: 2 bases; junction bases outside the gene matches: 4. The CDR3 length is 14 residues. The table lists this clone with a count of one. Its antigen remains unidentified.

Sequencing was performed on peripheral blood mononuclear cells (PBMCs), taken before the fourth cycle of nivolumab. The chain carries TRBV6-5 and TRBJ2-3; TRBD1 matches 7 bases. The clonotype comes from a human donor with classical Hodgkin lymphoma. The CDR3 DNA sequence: TGTGCCAGCAGTGTCGACAGGGTCACAGATACGCAGTATTTT. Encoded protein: CASSVDRVTDTQYF.